This entry describes one T cell receptor (beta chain). The antigen is undetermined. Donors consisted of healthy bone marrow donors. Amplification used 60 Vbeta primers and 13 Jbeta primers. Profiled with immunoSEQ multiplex PCR; TCRdb holds only in-frame clones, not every one. The repertoire holds around 300,000 clones, with around 65% as singletons. The CDR3 runs to 14 residues. Trimming took 3 bases from V and 6 from J, leaving 11 bases between them. CDR1 and CDR2 from the germline V gene are SEHNR and FQNEAQ (reference sequence). This entry is derived from a study of cytomegalovirus exposure and HLA in healthy donors. General study results and limits: TCR beta V- and J-gene trimming, according to a later analysis, was linked to a missense DCLRE1C variant. Evidence from a later analysis indicated that most CMV-associated TCR beta chains looked HLA-restricted. Associated with HLA alleles at 0.05 false discovery rate in a later analysis were about 17,000 TCR beta sequences.

J is TRBJ2-2 and V is TRBV7-9; D may be TRBD2 (7 bases). Sequencing was performed on PBMCs. This TCR was sampled from a female donor in good health and CMV-seronegative. CDR3 sequence (DNA): TGTGCCAGCAGCTTCCGGGGGGCAGCCGGGGAGCTGTTTTTT. Protein sequence: CASSFRGAAGELFF.